This entry concerns a single TCR beta chain. J gave up 6 bases and V 4 bases, and 11 bases lay outside the gene matches. Germline values: CDR1 SGHTA, CDR2 FQGNSA. This CDR3 contains 15 residues. Sequencing was performed with immunoSEQ multiplex PCR; in TCRdb, only in-frame clones are kept and a portion is missing. The sample lists tens of thousands of clones; 65% to 90% were seen once. The data originate from a study of blood T cell repertoires in COVID-19. The sample taken for sequencing was peripheral blood. The TCR sequence derives from a man at least 80 years old with active COVID-19. The rearrangement uses TRBV7-2 and TRBJ1-1, with TRBD1 matching over 7 bases. The CDR3 nucleotides read TGTGCCAGCAGCTACTACCGAGACAGGGCCTCTGAAGCTTTCTTT. Residues: CASSYYRDRASEAFF.